This T cell receptor beta chain was obtained from a study of blood T cells in healthy people across ages. Each sample used at least 6 million PBMCs. This clonotype was seen at least ten times. CDR3 length: 14 amino acids. Germline assignment: CDR1 KGHDR and CDR2 SFDVKD. The junction had 11 bases not matched to a gene; V was cut back by 9 bases and J by 8 bases. With a J-beta primer mix and a sample-barcoded 5' primer, a second PCR ran 7 to 11 cycles. A 12-random-nucleotide template-switch adaptor tagged each cDNA molecule. TCRdb used MiXCR to reprocess the 5' RACE reads, holding one entry per CDR3 protein. Among fewer than 2 million distinct CDR3 sequences listed, about 39% were seen once.

Material: blood. The receptor comes from a human donor in good health. The chain joins TRBV24-1 to TRBJ2-1; 8 bases are shared with TRBD1. Written as DNA, the CDR3 is TGTGCCACCTCCCCTGGACAGGGCGCCTATGAGCAGTTCTTC. Translation: CATSPGQGAYEQFF.